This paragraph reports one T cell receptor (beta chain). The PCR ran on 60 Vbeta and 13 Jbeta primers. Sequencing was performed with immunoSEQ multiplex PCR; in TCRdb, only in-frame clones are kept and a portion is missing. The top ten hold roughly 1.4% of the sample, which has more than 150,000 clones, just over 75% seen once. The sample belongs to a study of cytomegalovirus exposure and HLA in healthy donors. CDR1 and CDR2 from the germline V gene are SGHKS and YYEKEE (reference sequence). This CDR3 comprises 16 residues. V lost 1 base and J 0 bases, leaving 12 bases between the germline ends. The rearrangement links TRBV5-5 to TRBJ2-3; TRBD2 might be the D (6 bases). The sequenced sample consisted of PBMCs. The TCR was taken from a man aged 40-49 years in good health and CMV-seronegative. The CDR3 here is CASSLLAASSTDTQYF. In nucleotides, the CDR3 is TGTGCCAGCAGCTTGTTAGCGGCTTCTAGCACAGATACGCAGTATTTT. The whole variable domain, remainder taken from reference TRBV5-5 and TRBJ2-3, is DAGVTQSPTHLIKTRGQQVTLRCSPISGHKSVSWYQQVLGQGPQFIFQYYEKEERGRGNFPDRFSARQFPNYSSELNVNALLLGDSALYLCASSLLAASSTDTQYFGPGTRLTVL.